What follows are 17 T cell receptor beta chains derived from one specimen sequenced in a study of yellow fever vaccine responses in identical twins. MiXCR, applied by TCRdb to the RT-PCR reads, yields one record per CDR3 protein. Of around 3,300 distinct CDR3 sequences in the sample, 70% to 90% were seen once. The sample in question was T cells from blood (PBMCs), unsorted or a sorted subset (not recorded which), obtained before or after yellow fever vaccination (not recorded which). The receptor source for this set is a woman aged 18-29 years who received the yellow fever vaccine.

The gene calls are TRBV19 and TRBJ1-1; unclear D gene. CDR1 and CDR2 from the germline V gene are LNHDA and SQIVND (reference sequence). The CDR3 contains 17 residues. Trimming shortened V by 3 bases and J by 6 bases, and 23 bases separated the two germline ends. CDR3 nucleotide sequence: TGTGCCAGTAGTATCGGGTATCGTGGGCCGCCACATGCTGAAGCTTTCTTT. Translated: CASSIGYRGPPHAEAFF.

This clonotype has a handful of counts. Here the CDR3 DNA reads TGCGCCAGCAGCCAAGATCCTAGCGGGAAAGAGACCCAGTACTTC. This gives the protein CASSQDPSGKETQYF. The chain couples TRBV4-3 to TRBJ2-5; the match to TRBD2 covers 9 bases. CDR1 and CDR2 from the germline V gene are LGHNA and YSLEER. The CDR3 length is 15 residues. J lost 3 bases, V lost 0 bases, and 2 bases had no gene match.

This sequence joins TRBV5-1 and TRBJ2-2, with 7 positions matching TRBD1. The CDR3 is 15 amino acids. The ends lost 7 bases at V and 0 bases at J; junction bases unmatched: 6. Germline V gene sequence: CDR1 SGHRS, CDR2 YFSETQ. CDR3 sequence (DNA): TGCGCCAGCCGCTACAGGGGCACGAACACCGGGGAGCTGTTTTTT. Its translation: CASRYRGTNTGELFF.

This clonotype was detected once. The DNA for the CDR3 is TGTGCCAGCATTGGAGAAAGGTTAAGCAATCAGCCCCAGCATTTT. It specifies CASIGERLSNQPQHF. This rearrangement joins TRBV2 to TRBJ1-5; the D is unclear. Trimming shortened V by 7 bases and J by 1 base, and 14 bases separated the two germline ends. Germline V gene data show CDR1 as SNHLY and CDR2 as FYNNEI. This CDR3 comprises 15 residues.

The CDR3 protein is CASSQEGRGSHEQYF. CDR3 sequence (DNA): TGCGCCAGCAGCCAAGAGGGCAGGGGATCCCACGAGCAGTACTTC. The V call is TRBV4-1, the J call TRBJ2-7; tentatively, D is TRBD1 (6 bases). The CDR3 has 15 amino acids. The germline V and J ends were trimmed by 0 bases and 5 bases, with 14 bases remaining between them. Per germline, CDR1 MGHRA and CDR2 YSYEKL.

The CDR3 DNA follows: TGCAGTGCAAACAGCGATTCCTACGAGCAGTACTTC. Translated: CSANSDSYEQYF. The V call is TRBV20-1, the J call TRBJ2-7; D gene ambiguous. CDR1 is DFQATT, CDR2 SNEGSKA, per germline (reference sequence). This CDR3 contains 12 residues. Trimming pared 6 bases from V and 1 base from J, leaving 10 bases between.

This clonotype was picked up a small number of times. The chain combines TRBV10-3 with TRBJ1-2; TRBD1 might be the D (6 bases). The germline V gene encodes CDR1 ENHRY and CDR2 SYGVKD. V gave up 6 bases and J gave up 3 bases, with 11 bases separating them. The CDR3 runs 13 residues. In DNA form, the CDR3 reads TGTGCCATCAGGGCTACAGGGCACTATGGCTACACCTTC. It is translated as CAIRATGHYGYTF.

This sequence joins TRBV12-3 or TRBV12-4 and TRBJ1-5; 7 bases align to TRBD1. The CDR3 consists of 13 residues. V gave up 6 bases and J gave up 6 bases; unmatched junction bases: 5. The CDR3 DNA is TGTGCCAGCAGGGGGGACAGAGGTCAGCCCCAGCATTTT. Its translation: CASRGDRGQPQHF.

This clonotype was seen a few times. The J gene is TRBJ1-2, the V gene TRBV30; 7 nucleotides line up with TRBD1. Germline values: CDR1 GTSNPN, CDR2 SVGIG (reference sequence). Germline trimming cut 4 bases from V and 8 bases from J; bases unmatched to any gene: 4. This CDR3 is 11 amino acids long. DNA of the CDR3: TGTGCCTGGACCCAGGGGGGGGGCTACACCTTC. Its protein product is CAWTQGGGYTF.

This clonotype has a handful of counts. V usage is TRBV3-1 and J usage is TRBJ1-5; 7 bases line up with TRBD1. The trim removed 2 bases at V and 2 bases at J, leaving 3 bases unmatched. The CDR3 is 15 residues long. Germline lookup yields CDR1 LGHDT and CDR2 YNNKEL (reference sequence). The CDR3 coding sequence is TGTGCCAGCAGCCAAAATGACAGGGGCAATCAGCCCCAGCATTTT. Its translation: CASSQNDRGNQPQHF.

The chain employs TRBV4-3 and TRBJ1-1; D not certain. The CDR3 is made up of 14 amino acids. V was shortened by 0 bases and J by 5 bases, with 10 bases between the two germline ends. Germline V gives CDR1 LGHNA, CDR2 YSLEER. CDR3 sequence reads: CASSQEGRGTEAFF. The CDR3 DNA follows: TGCGCCAGCAGCCAAGAAGGTCGGGGTACTGAAGCTTTCTTT.

The rearrangement links TRBV11-3 to TRBJ1-5; no firm D call. Germline lookup yields CDR1 SGHNT and CDR2 YENEEA. CDR3 size: 13 residues. V was pared by 3 bases and J by 4 bases, with 7 bases between. As DNA, the CDR3 is TGTGCCAGCAGCTTCGGACCAAATCAGCCCCAGCATTTT. It yields the protein CASSFGPNQPQHF. The full variable domain, completed using reference TRBV11-3 and TRBJ1-5, is EAGVVQSPRYKIIEKKQPVAFWCNPISGHNTLYWYLQNLGQGPELLIRYENEEAVDDSQLPKDRFSAERLKGVDSTLKIQPAELGDSAVYLCASSFGPNQPQHFGDGTRLSIL.

This chain links TRBV4-2 with TRBJ2-7; TRBD2 agrees at 9 bases. V was pared by 0 bases and J by 1 base, with 4 bases of the junction left unmatched. The CDR3 is 16 amino acids. Germline CDR1 reads LGHNA; CDR2 reads YNFKEQ. CDR3 nucleotide sequence: TGTGCCAGCAGCCAAGATATGACTAGCGGATCCTACGAGCAGTACTTC. Amino acids: CASSQDMTSGSYEQYF.

In its sample, this clonotype was seen a few times. The rearrangement uses TRBV2 and TRBJ1-1, with no clear D. The CDR3 extends over 14 amino acids. The V gene lost 7 bases and the J gene lost 1 base, with 13 bases spanning the gap. The V gene's germline CDR1 is SNHLY and CDR2 FYNNEI. The CDR3 DNA reads as TGTGCCAGCACAAAAACAAGGCCGAACACTGAAGCTTTCTTT. The encoded protein is CASTKTRPNTEAFF.

This rearrangement joins TRBV12-3 or TRBV12-4 to TRBJ1-1; 7 positions match TRBD1. This CDR3 is built from 13 residues. V was pared by 5 bases and J by 6 bases, with 6 bases of the junction left unmatched. This CDR3 reads CASSRDSGAEAFF. In nucleotides, the CDR3 is TGTGCCAGCAGTCGGGACAGTGGGGCTGAAGCTTTCTTT.

The chain combines TRBV29-1 with TRBJ1-1; D ambiguous. V was cut by 0 bases and J by 6 bases, with 14 bases left in between. The CDR3 sequence is 14 residues long. Germline V lookup: CDR1 SQVTM, CDR2 ANQGSEA. The CDR3 nucleotides read TGCAGCGTTGAAGATCTGGGATTTCGGGCTGAAGCTTTCTTT. This codes for CSVEDLGFRAEAFF.

This chain links TRBV7-9 with TRBJ2-3, with D unresolved. Germline-derived CDR1 and CDR2 are SEHNR and FQNEAQ (reference sequence). This CDR3 comprises 15 residues. V was trimmed by 1 base and J by 2 bases, leaving 10 bases between them. In DNA, the CDR3 is TGTGCCAGCAGCTTAGTCCCAGAAATCACAGATACGCAGTATTTT. It translates to CASSLVPEITDTQYF. The full variable domain, its missing parts supplied by reference TRBV7-9 and TRBJ2-3, is DTGVSQNPRHKITKRGQNVTFRCDPISEHNRLYWYRQTLGQGPEFLTYFQNEAQLEKSRLLSDRFSAERPKGSFSTLEIQRTEQGDSAMYLCASSLVPEITDTQYFGPGTRLTVL.